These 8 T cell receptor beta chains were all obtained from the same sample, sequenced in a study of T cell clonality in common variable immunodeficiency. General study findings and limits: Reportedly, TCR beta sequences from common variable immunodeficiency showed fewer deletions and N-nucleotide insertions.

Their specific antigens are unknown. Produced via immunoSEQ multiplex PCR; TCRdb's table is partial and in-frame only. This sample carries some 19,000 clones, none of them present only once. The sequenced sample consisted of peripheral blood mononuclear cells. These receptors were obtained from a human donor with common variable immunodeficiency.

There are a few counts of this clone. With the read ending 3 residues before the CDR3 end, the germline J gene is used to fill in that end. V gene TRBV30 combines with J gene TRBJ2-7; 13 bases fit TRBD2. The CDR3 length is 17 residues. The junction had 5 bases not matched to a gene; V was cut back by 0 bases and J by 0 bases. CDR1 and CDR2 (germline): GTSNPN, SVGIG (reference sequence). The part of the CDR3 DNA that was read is TGTGCCTGGAGTGTCGGGACTAGCGGGACCTACTCCTACGAG. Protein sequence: CAWSVGTSGTYSYE. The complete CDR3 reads CAWSVGTSGTYSYEQYF.

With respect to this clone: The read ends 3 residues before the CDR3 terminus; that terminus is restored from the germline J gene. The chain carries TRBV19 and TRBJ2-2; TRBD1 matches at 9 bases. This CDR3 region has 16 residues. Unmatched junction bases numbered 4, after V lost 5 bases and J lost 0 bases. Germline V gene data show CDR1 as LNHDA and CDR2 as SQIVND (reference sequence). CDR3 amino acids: CASSPGTGTNTGELFF. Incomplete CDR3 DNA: TGTGCCAGTAGTCCGGGGACAGGGACGAACACCGGGGAG.

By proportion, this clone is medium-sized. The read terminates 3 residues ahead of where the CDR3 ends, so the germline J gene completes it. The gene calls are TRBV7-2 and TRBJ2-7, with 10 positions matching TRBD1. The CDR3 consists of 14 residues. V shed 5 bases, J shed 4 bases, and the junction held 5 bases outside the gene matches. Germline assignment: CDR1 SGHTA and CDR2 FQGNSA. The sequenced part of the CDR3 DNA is TGTGCCAGCAGCCCTGGACAGGGGGGGTACGAG. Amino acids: CASSPGQGGYE. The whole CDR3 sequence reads CASSPGQGGYEQYF.

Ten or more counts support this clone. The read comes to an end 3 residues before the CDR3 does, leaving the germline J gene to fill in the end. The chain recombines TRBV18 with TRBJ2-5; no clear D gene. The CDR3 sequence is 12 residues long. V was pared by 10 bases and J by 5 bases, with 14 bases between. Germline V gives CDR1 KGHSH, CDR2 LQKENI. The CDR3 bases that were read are TGTGCCACTGGAGCGAAACGGGAGACC. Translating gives CATGAKRET. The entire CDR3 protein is CATGAKRETQYF.

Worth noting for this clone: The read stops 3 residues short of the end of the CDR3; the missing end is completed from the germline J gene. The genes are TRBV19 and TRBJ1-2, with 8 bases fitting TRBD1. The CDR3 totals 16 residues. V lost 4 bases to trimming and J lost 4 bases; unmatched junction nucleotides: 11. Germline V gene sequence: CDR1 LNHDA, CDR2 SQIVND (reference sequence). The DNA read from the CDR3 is TGTGCCAGTAGTAGAGACAGGGGCCCGGGCGGCTATGGC. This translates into CASSRDRGPGGYG. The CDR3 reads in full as CASSRDRGPGGYGYTF.

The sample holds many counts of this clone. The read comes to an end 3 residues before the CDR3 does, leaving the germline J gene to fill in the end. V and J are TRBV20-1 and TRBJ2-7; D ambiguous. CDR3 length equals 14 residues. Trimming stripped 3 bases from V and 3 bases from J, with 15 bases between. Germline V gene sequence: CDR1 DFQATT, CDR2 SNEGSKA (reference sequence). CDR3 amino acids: CSASGGLTNYEQYF. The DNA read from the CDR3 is TGCAGTGCTAGTGGTGGGCTCACGAACTACGAG.

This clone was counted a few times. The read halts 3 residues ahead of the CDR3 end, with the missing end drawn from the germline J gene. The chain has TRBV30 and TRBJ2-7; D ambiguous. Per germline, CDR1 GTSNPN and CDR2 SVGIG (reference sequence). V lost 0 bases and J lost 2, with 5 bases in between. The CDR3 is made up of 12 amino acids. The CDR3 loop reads CAWSVSAYEQYF. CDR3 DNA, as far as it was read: TGTGCCTGGAGTGTGTCTGCCTACGAG.

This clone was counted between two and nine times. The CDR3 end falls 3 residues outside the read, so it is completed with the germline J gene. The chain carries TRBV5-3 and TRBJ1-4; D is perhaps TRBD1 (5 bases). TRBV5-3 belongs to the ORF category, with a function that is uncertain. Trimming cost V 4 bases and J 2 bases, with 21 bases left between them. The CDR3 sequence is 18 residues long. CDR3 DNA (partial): TGTGCCAGAAGCACTCCAGCGGACGGGGGTGGCACTAATGAAAAA. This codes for CARSTPADGGGTNEK. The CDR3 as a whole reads CARSTPADGGGTNEKLFF.